This TCR beta chain stems from a study of blood T cell repertoires in COVID-19. Turning to the study itself: The United States, Italy and Spain supplied acute and convalescent COVID-19 samples. From T cells, B-cell-depleted T cells, or PBMCs came the material, which was cDNA or gDNA.

Original processing notes: Nucleated cell counts were estimated from reference gene primer amplification. The data were produced by immunoSEQ multiplex PCR, yet TCRdb's version contains in-frame clones alone and is incomplete. Clonal size and the V and J genes are those of that table, whereas D and trimming came from the DNA. The sample records approximately 130,000 clones, 70% to 90% being singletons. This CDR3 spans 15 amino acids. The ends lost 6 bases at V and 4 bases at J; junction bases unmatched: 7. Germline V gene lookup returns CDR1 MNHEY and CDR2 SVGEGT. The sample was peripheral blood. The rearrangement joins TRBV6-2 or TRBV6-3 to TRBJ2-3; the match to TRBD2 covers 10 bases. The TCR was taken from a middle-aged man with acute or convalescent COVID-19. CDR3 amino acids: CASSLTSGTADTQYF. As DNA, the CDR3 is TGTGCCAGCAGCCTTACTAGCGGGACGGCAGATACGCAGTATTTT.